The 21 T cell receptor beta chains reported below all come from one sample, sequenced in a study of blood T cell repertoires in COVID-19 (dated by TCRdb to 2020 to 2021). The library was prepared using the immunoSEQ multiplex PCR assay. What TCRdb holds here is the immuneACCESS table cut down to in-frame rearrangements. Part of the clones is not present; checked against another copy, under half of the missing clones reflect an unresolved V gene, and the others are unexplained. The sample profile shows 150,000 or so clones; over 75% of them were found once. The biggest ten clones account for approximately 40% of the sample. The sequencing sample was made of peripheral blood. The receptors shown here come from a human donor in a cohort sampled during active COVID-19.

The chain is built from TRBV9 and TRBJ2-1; 8 nucleotides align to TRBD1. The CDR3 totals 15 residues. Trimming removed 0 bases from V and 5 bases from J; junction bases left unmatched: 4. The germline V gene has CDR1 SGDLS and CDR2 YYNGEE. CDR3 bases: TGTGCCAGCAGCGTAGTGCCAGGGGGCCACAATGAGCAGTTCTTC. Encoded protein: CASSVVPGGHNEQFF.

This clone was seen a few times. The chain recombines TRBV11-3 with TRBJ1-2; D call uncertain. CDR1 SGHNT and CDR2 YENEEA come from the germline V gene. Trimming left V 1 base short and J 5 bases short, with 14 bases between. The CDR3 consists of 15 residues. CDR3 amino acids: CASSLVAGGIYGYTF. CDR3 in DNA: TGTGCCAGCAGCTTAGTGGCCGGAGGCATATATGGCTACACCTTC.

Points on this clone: The sample carries other DNA sequences with the same CDR3. CDR3 amino acids: CASSLGTDYGYTF. As DNA, the CDR3 is TGTGCCAGCAGCCTCGGGACAGACTATGGCTACACCTTC. This chain uses TRBV7-9 with TRBJ1-2; 7 nucleotides align to TRBD1. CDR3 length: 13 residues. CDR1 and CDR2 from the germline V gene are SEHNR and FQNEAQ (reference sequence). The junction had 3 bases not matched to a gene; V was cut back by 5 bases and J by 3 bases. The variable domain in full, completed from reference TRBV7-9 and TRBJ1-2, reads DTGVSQNPRHKITKRGQNVTFRCDPISEHNRLYWYRQTLGQGPEFLTYFQNEAQLEKSRLLSDRFSAERPKGSFSTLEIQRTEQGDSAMYLCASSLGTDYGYTFGSGTRLTVV.

This clone was picked up a small number of times. This chain links TRBV5-1 with TRBJ2-2; 7 bases agree with TRBD2. The trim removed 0 bases at V and 5 bases at J, leaving 4 bases unmatched. There are 15 residues in the CDR3. Germline V CDR1 and CDR2: SGHRS, YFSETQ. CDR3 in DNA: TGCGCCAGCAGCTTGGGGCTAGCGGCTACCGGGGAGCTGTTTTTT. Translated: CASSLGLAATGELFF.

The chain employs TRBV5-1 and TRBJ2-7; TRBD1 matches at 7 bases. The CDR3 spans 16 residues. V shed 0 bases and J 3 bases; nucleotides not matched to a gene: 9. Germline V gene sequence: CDR1 SGHRS, CDR2 YFSETQ. For the CDR3, the DNA is TGCGCCAGCAGCTTGGCCCGACAGGGTGGAGGCTACGAGCAGTACTTC. Translation gives CASSLARQGGGYEQYF.

The gene calls are TRBV5-4 and TRBJ1-1, with unresolved D. Germline CDR1 reads SGHNT; CDR2 reads YYREEE (reference sequence). CDR3 size: 12 residues. The V end was cut by 6 bases, the J end by 4 bases, with 10 bases between. CDR3 nucleotides: TGTGCCAGCACCGTGGTCAGCACTGAAGCTTTCTTT. Translated: CASTVVSTEAFF.

This chain joins TRBV5-6 and TRBJ2-7; tentative D call: TRBD2 (5 bases). This CDR3 is 13 amino acids long. V shed 6 bases and J shed 4 bases, with 14 bases lying between them. In germline, CDR1 is SGHDT, CDR2 YYEEEE. The chain's CDR3 is CASNRDRTYEQYV. The CDR3 coding sequence is TGTGCCAGCAACCGTGACCGGACTTACGAGCAGTACGTC.

The V gene is TRBV18, the J gene TRBJ1-5; 7 nucleotides agree with TRBD1. J lost 5 bases, V lost 4 bases, and 5 bases had no gene match. The CDR3 contains 14 residues. Per germline, CDR1 KGHSH and CDR2 LQKENI. The CDR3 loop reads CASSQDRTYQPQHF. The CDR3 coding sequence is TGTGCCAGCTCACAGGACAGGACCTATCAGCCCCAGCATTTT.

The chain links TRBV7-2 to TRBJ2-3, with 8 bases matching TRBD2. Germline CDR1 and CDR2: SGHTA and FQGNSA. The CDR3 has 14 residues. V lost 5 bases and J lost 2; bases outside the gene matches: 3. The CDR3 region has the DNA TGTGCCAGCAGCGTTAGCGGGGCCACAGATACGCAGTATTTT. Amino acid sequence: CASSVSGATDTQYF.

The chain's CDR3 is CASSLASGAGGETQYF. The DNA of the CDR3 is TGTGCCAGCAGCTTAGCTAGCGGGGCAGGAGGGGAGACCCAGTACTTC. The gene calls are TRBV7-2 and TRBJ2-5; 8 bases map to TRBD2. V shed 0 bases and J 5 bases; nucleotides not matched to a gene: 8. CDR1 and CDR2 from the germline V gene are SGHTA and FQGNSA. The CDR3 runs to 16 residues.

This clone was observed a handful of times. The chain combines TRBV6-1 with TRBJ2-1, with 12 nucleotides matching TRBD1. CDR3 size: 16 residues. The germline V gene has CDR1 MNHNS and CDR2 SASEGT. The V gene end was trimmed by 4 bases and the J gene end by 8 bases; junction bases not matched to a gene: 9. The CDR3 loop reads CASSVAEGQGAHEQFF. The CDR3 nucleotides read TGTGCCAGCAGTGTCGCCGAGGGACAGGGGGCTCATGAGCAGTTCTTC.

In this sample, this clone turned up once. The V call is TRBV7-9, the J call TRBJ1-3; D is uncertain. Deletions cut 6 bases from V and 4 bases from J, with 16 bases between. This CDR3 is built from 15 residues. CDR1 SEHNR and CDR2 FQNEAQ come from the germline V gene (reference sequence). The CDR3 DNA reads TGTGCCAGCAGACAAGGCGGGGAATCGGGAAACACCATATATTTT. Its translation is CASRQGGESGNTIYF.

In this sample, this clone turned up a few times. The rearrangement joins TRBV6-2 or TRBV6-3 to TRBJ2-3; 8 bases are shared with TRBD1. The J segment lost 10 bases and the V segment lost 4 bases, leaving 10 bases of the junction unmatched. CDR1 is MNHEY and CDR2 is SVGEGT in the germline V gene. CDR3 length: 14 residues. The chain's CDR3 is CASSFGQGGGPQYF. The CDR3 DNA reads as TGTGCCAGCAGTTTCGGACAGGGTGGGGGTCCGCAGTATTTT.

This chain uses TRBV5-1 with TRBJ2-7; 7 positions agree with TRBD2. This CDR3 contains 13 residues. V shed 5 bases, J shed 4 bases, and the junction held 6 bases outside the gene matches. Per the germline V gene, CDR1 is SGHRS and CDR2 is YFSETQ. This CDR3 is CASSPPGRYEQYF. CDR3 DNA: TGCGCCAGCAGTCCCCCCGGGAGGTACGAGCAGTACTTC.

V is TRBV9 and J is TRBJ2-1, with TRBD1 matching 9 bases. Losses at the gene ends were 0 bases for V and 2 bases for J; bases not matched to a gene: 3. CDR3 length equals 16 residues. The germline V gene encodes CDR1 SGDLS and CDR2 YYNGEE. As DNA, the CDR3 is TGTGCCAGCAGCGTAGAGTACAGGGGGCCCTACAATGAGCAGTTCTTC. Its protein product is CASSVEYRGPYNEQFF.

J is TRBJ2-7 and V is TRBV21-1; the table gives TRBD2 as D, unverified against the DNA. TRBV21-1 is a recognized pseudogene. The CDR3 contains 8 residues. The chain's CDR3 is CASRGGYV. CDR3 DNA sequence: TGTGCCAGCCGCGGGGGGTACGTC.

The chain carries TRBV19 and TRBJ1-4; 8 nucleotides line up with TRBD1. The CDR3 contains 13 residues. Trimming at V came to 6 bases and at J to 6 bases, leaving 3 bases not matched to a gene. Germline V gene sequence: CDR1 LNHDA, CDR2 SQIVND (reference sequence). The CDR3 is CASRARGHEKLFF. In nucleotides, the CDR3 is TGTGCCAGTAGGGCCAGGGGGCATGAAAAACTGTTTTTT.

The table lists this clone with a few counts. J is TRBJ1-2 and V is TRBV5-4; D is unresolved. Trimming left V 1 base short and J 5 bases short, with 12 bases between. This CDR3 comprises 14 residues. In germline, CDR1 is SGHNT, CDR2 YYREEE (reference sequence). CDR3 coding DNA: TGTGCCAGCAGCTTGTTCCGGCAGGAATATGGCTACACCTTC. As protein: CASSLFRQEYGYTF.

This chain joins TRBV7-9 and TRBJ1-3; 10 bases fit TRBD1. Unmatched junction bases numbered 3, after V lost 2 bases and J lost 2 bases. The CDR3 covers 16 residues. Germline V gene sequence: CDR1 SEHNR, CDR2 FQNEAQ (reference sequence). CDR3 in amino acids: CASSLPGTGAGNTIYF. Here the CDR3 DNA reads TGTGCCAGCAGCTTACCTGGGACAGGGGCTGGAAACACCATATATTTT. Together with reference TRBV7-9 and TRBJ1-3, the CDR3 gives the full variable domain: DTGVSQNPRHKITKRGQNVTFRCDPISEHNRLYWYRQTLGQGPEFLTYFQNEAQLEKSRLLSDRFSAERPKGSFSTLEIQRTEQGDSAMYLCASSLPGTGAGNTIYFGEGSWLTVV.

This chain uses TRBV19 with TRBJ1-2; perhaps TRBD1 as D (6 bases). Trimming shortened V by 6 bases and J by 5 bases, and 16 bases separated the two germline ends. Germline-derived CDR1 and CDR2 are LNHDA and SQIVND (reference sequence). The CDR3 runs to 14 residues. The CDR3 loop is CASSRQASSYGYTF. For the CDR3, the DNA is TGTGCCAGTAGCCGACAGGCTTCCTCTTATGGCTACACCTTC.

This clone appeared a few times. The chain is built from TRBV6-5 and TRBJ2-5, with D possibly matching TRBD2 (5 bases). Germline values: CDR1 MNHEY, CDR2 SVGAGI. V was pared by 1 base and J by 4 bases, with 16 bases between. This CDR3 spans 16 amino acids. CDR3 in amino acids: CASSYFSGLLGETQYF. The CDR3 region has the DNA TGTGCCAGCAGTTACTTTAGTGGACTCCTGGGAGAGACCCAGTACTTC.